These 24 T cell receptor beta chains share one sample of origin, sequenced in a study of cytomegalovirus exposure and HLA in healthy donors. A multiplex PCR was run with 60 Vbeta primers and 13 Jbeta primers. Sequencing was performed with immunoSEQ multiplex PCR; in TCRdb, only in-frame clones are kept and a portion is missing. The repertoire holds about 170,000 clones, with over 65% as singletons. Source material: PBMCs. The source of these receptors is a female donor in good health and CMV-seronegative.

The J gene is TRBJ2-5, the V gene TRBV4-1, with TRBD2 matching 8 bases. Germline CDR1 MGHRA, CDR2 YSYEKL. The CDR3 contains 18 residues. V lost 2 bases and J lost 2; bases outside the gene matches: 13. In nucleotides, the CDR3 is TGCGCCAGCAGCCAAACCCCGGCCGCGGGGGGACCTCAAGAGACCCAGTACTTC. It codes for CASSQTPAAGGPQETQYF.

In DNA form, the CDR3 reads TGTGCCAGTAGTATCCCCCGGGGTGATGAAAAACTGTTTTTT. As protein: CASSIPRGDEKLFF. The chain employs TRBV19 and TRBJ1-4, with no clear D. The CDR3 has 14 amino acids. Germline assignment: CDR1 LNHDA and CDR2 SQIVND (reference sequence). Trimming shortened V by 3 bases and J by 6 bases, and 11 bases separated the two germline ends.

This clone was counted between two and nine times. The chain joins TRBV19 to TRBJ1-2, with TRBD1 as a possible D gene (6 bases). The CDR3 runs 14 residues. Per the germline V gene, CDR1 is LNHDA and CDR2 is SQIVND (reference sequence). Trimming shortened V by 7 bases and J by 3 bases, and 15 bases separated the two germline ends. The CDR3, as DNA: TGTGCCAGTAAGGGCCAGGGGCGAGACTATGGCTACACCTTC. This translates into CASKGQGRDYGYTF.

The chain couples TRBV11-2 to TRBJ2-7; weak D call: TRBD1 (6 bases). Germline V gene sequence: CDR1 SGHAT, CDR2 FQNNGV. The CDR3 runs to 11 residues. Trimming took 11 bases from V and 5 from J, leaving 13 bases between them. The CDR3 reads CACGQLDEQYF. The CDR3 bases are TGTGCCTGCGGACAGTTAGACGAGCAGTACTTC. Based on the CDR3 plus reference TRBV11-2 and TRBJ2-7, the full variable domain is EAGVAQSPRYKIIEKRQSVAFWCNPISGHATLYWYQQILGQGPKLLIQFQNNGVVDDSQLPKDRFSAERLKGVDSTLKIQPAKLEDSAVYLCACGQLDEQYFGPGTRLTVT.

This chain connects TRBV6-5 to TRBJ1-1, with D perhaps matching TRBD1 (5 bases). The length of the CDR3 is 14 residues. Per germline, CDR1 MNHEY and CDR2 SVGAGI. V lost 1 base to trimming and J lost 5 bases, with 11 bases between them. The CDR3 loop is CASSYWREGTEAFF. In nucleotides, the CDR3 is TGTGCCAGCAGTTACTGGCGGGAGGGGACTGAAGCTTTCTTT.

Only a few counts were recorded for this clone. The chain joins TRBV4-3 to TRBJ1-5; D remains ambiguous. Looked up from germline, CDR1 is LGHNA and CDR2 is YSLEER. CDR3 length: 13 residues. Between the trimmed V and J ends, which lost 0 bases and 6 bases, there was a span of 6 bases. CDR3 in amino acids: CASSQEGGQPQHF. CDR3 coding DNA: TGCGCCAGCAGCCAAGAAGGCGGTCAGCCCCAGCATTTT.

The gene calls are TRBV27 and TRBJ2-2, with 8 bases fitting TRBD1. V was clipped by 7 bases and J by 6 bases; unmatched bases: 7. CDR1 and CDR2 (germline): MNHEY, SMNVEV (reference sequence). The CDR3 spans 14 residues. CDR3 region: CASTLTGAAGELFF. CDR3 sequence (DNA): TGTGCCAGCACCTTGACAGGGGCTGCCGGGGAGCTGTTTTTT.

This chain joins TRBV7-9 and TRBJ2-1, with 7 bases that match TRBD1. The CDR3 length is 14 residues. Trimming removed 2 bases from V and 4 bases from J; junction bases left unmatched: 2. In germline, CDR1 is SEHNR, CDR2 FQNEAQ (reference sequence). This chain's CDR3 is CASSLWDRYNEQFF. Written as DNA, the CDR3 is TGTGCCAGCAGCTTATGGGACAGATACAATGAGCAGTTCTTC. The full variable domain, its missing parts supplied by reference TRBV7-9 and TRBJ2-1, is DTGVSQNPRHKITKRGQNVTFRCDPISEHNRLYWYRQTLGQGPEFLTYFQNEAQLEKSRLLSDRFSAERPKGSFSTLEIQRTEQGDSAMYLCASSLWDRYNEQFFGPGTRLTVL.

This chain links TRBV6-1 with TRBJ1-4; D gene uncertain. V was clipped by 4 bases and J by 1 base, with 13 bases between them. The CDR3 spans 16 residues. Looked up from germline, CDR1 is MNHNS and CDR2 is SASEGT. CDR3 sequence reads: CASSARRSGTNEKLFF. The DNA of the CDR3 is TGTGCCAGCAGTGCCCGACGCTCGGGAACTAATGAAAAACTGTTTTTT.

This clone was recorded once. The chain uses TRBV6-5 and TRBJ2-6, with D possibly matching TRBD1 (5 bases). This CDR3 is built from 15 residues. In germline, CDR1 is MNHEY, CDR2 SVGAGI. V lost 7 bases and J lost 0, with 10 bases in between. The DNA of the CDR3 is TGTGCCAGCACCCGACAGTACTCTGGGGCCAACGTCCTGACTTTC. Encoded protein: CASTRQYSGANVLTF.

The chain is built from TRBV5-6 and TRBJ1-2; the D is unclear. This CDR3 has 14 amino acids. The V end was cut by 2 bases, the J end by 1 base, with 9 bases between. The V gene's germline CDR1 is SGHDT and CDR2 YYEEEE. This CDR3 reads CASSLLGSNYGYTF. Written as DNA, the CDR3 is TGTGCCAGCAGCTTACTAGGGAGTAACTATGGCTACACCTTC.

The chain recombines TRBV4-1 with TRBJ2-1; 8 nucleotides line up with TRBD2. Germline-derived CDR1 and CDR2 are MGHRA and YSYEKL. This CDR3 contains 21 residues. V lost 3 bases to trimming and J lost 0 bases; unmatched junction nucleotides: 19. CDR3 in DNA: TGCGCCAGCAGCCAGAGAACCGGGACTAGTTTATTCAAGAGCTCCTACAATGAGCAGTTCTTC. Amino acid sequence: CASSQRTGTSLFKSSYNEQFF.

This clone was observed a handful of times. The chain has TRBV27 and TRBJ2-1; 7 nucleotides agree with TRBD2. The CDR3 runs to 16 residues. Germline assignment: CDR1 MNHEY and CDR2 SMNVEV (reference sequence). The junction had 11 bases not matched to a gene; V was cut back by 3 bases and J by 6 bases. The CDR3 reads CASSFLASGGSNEQFF. CDR3 in DNA: TGTGCCAGCAGTTTTTTGGCTAGCGGTGGAAGCAATGAGCAGTTCTTC.

This clone appeared a single time. The J gene is TRBJ2-3, the V gene TRBV28, with unresolved D. The V end lost 2 bases, the J end lost 6 bases, and 3 bases lay between the germline ends. This CDR3 has 11 residues. The germline CDR1 and CDR2 sequences are MDHEN and SYDVKM. The CDR3 loop reads CASSLQDTQYF. The CDR3 region has the DNA TGTGCCAGCAGTTTACAGGATACGCAGTATTTT.

The chain couples TRBV2 to TRBJ2-3; 7 nucleotides line up with TRBD2. The CDR3 sequence is 15 residues long. With V trimmed by 7 bases and J by 2 bases, 9 bases remained unmatched. CDR1 and CDR2 (germline): SNHLY, FYNNEI. The CDR3 loop is CASTGRLAVTDTQYF. The CDR3 DNA reads as TGTGCCAGCACGGGGCGACTAGCAGTCACAGATACGCAGTATTTT.

V gene TRBV21-1 combines with J gene TRBJ2-5; the table's D call, TRBD1, has no DNA check behind it. TRBV21-1 is noted as a pseudogene. This CDR3 is 20 amino acids long. The CDR3 spells CASGAPHRDRGELGEETQYF. The CDR3 region has the DNA TGTGCCAGCGGTGCACCGCACCGGGACAGGGGTGAGTTGGGGGAAGAGACCCAGTACTTC.

This clone has just a few counts. In DNA, the CDR3 is TGCGCCAGCAGCTTACAAACGAGCAGGGGGACTGAAGCTTTCTTT. It yields the protein CASSLQTSRGTEAFF. The rearrangement joins TRBV5-1 to TRBJ1-1, with 7 bases lining up with TRBD1. This CDR3 spans 15 amino acids. The V gene's germline CDR1 is SGHRS and CDR2 YFSETQ. V was pared by 2 bases and J by 5 bases, with 9 bases of the junction left unmatched.

This clone has a single count. The CDR3 reads CAWRRGGQGDTIYF. In nucleotides, the CDR3 is TGTGCCTGGAGACGCGGGGGGCAGGGAGACACCATATATTTT. The V call is TRBV30, the J call TRBJ1-3; maybe TRBD1 (6 bases). In germline, CDR1 is GTSNPN, CDR2 SVGIG (reference sequence). Trimming stripped 3 bases from V and 8 bases from J, with 17 bases between. The CDR3 runs to 14 residues.

V and J are TRBV2 and TRBJ1-3, with D perhaps TRBD1 (5 bases). The CDR3 loop spans 14 amino acids. V lost 7 bases, J lost 0 bases, and 10 bases lay in between. Germline V CDR1 and CDR2: SNHLY, FYNNEI. CDR3 DNA sequence: TGTGCCAGCATGACAGACCTCTCTGGAAACACCATATATTTT. This sequence encodes CASMTDLSGNTIYF.

This clone was counted a few times. The chain employs TRBV6-6 and TRBJ1-2; 9 positions match TRBD1. Germline-derived CDR1 and CDR2 are MNHNY and SVGAGI (reference sequence). CDR3 length: 16 residues. The V and J ends lost 4 bases and 3 bases, in that order; junction bases with no gene match: 9. CDR3 coding DNA: TGTGCCAGCAGTTTCCGGACAGGGGCAGGGGACTATGGCTACACCTTC. The encoded protein is CASSFRTGAGDYGYTF.

The chain employs TRBV19 and TRBJ2-7; D is undetermined. V was pared by 2 bases and J by 2 bases, with 7 bases between. The CDR3 is 13 amino acids. The germline V gene has CDR1 LNHDA and CDR2 SQIVND (reference sequence). DNA for the CDR3: TGTGCCAGTAGTATACCAACAACCTACGAGCAGTACTTC. Translated, it gives CASSIPTTYEQYF.

This clone was found a few times. In DNA, the CDR3 is TGTGCCACCGCGGCAGGGCCCTCTGGAAACACCATATATTTT. Its protein is CATAAGPSGNTIYF. The chain has TRBV18 and TRBJ1-3; tentatively, D is TRBD1 (5 bases). The V end lost 10 bases, the J end lost 0 bases, and 13 bases lay between the germline ends. In germline, CDR1 is KGHSH, CDR2 LQKENI. The CDR3 is 14 amino acids.

This clone has just a few counts. This rearrangement joins TRBV28 to TRBJ1-4; D remains unclear. The CDR3 is made up of 16 amino acids. Trimming took off 2 bases at V and 4 bases at J, with 14 bases between the two ends. Germline CDR1 is MDHEN and CDR2 is SYDVKM. CDR3 sequence: CASSLVEGLGNEKLFF. Written as DNA, the CDR3 is TGTGCCAGCAGTTTAGTCGAGGGCCTGGGTAATGAAAAACTGTTTTTT.

This rearrangement joins TRBV7-6 to TRBJ1-1; D might be TRBD1 (5 bases). V lost 0 bases, J lost 3 bases, and 14 bases lay in between. There are 16 residues in the CDR3. Germline V gene data show CDR1 as SGHVS and CDR2 as FNYEAQ. This CDR3 reads CASSLAPGGVHTEAFF. CDR3 in DNA: TGTGCCAGCAGCTTAGCCCCCGGGGGAGTCCACACTGAAGCTTTCTTT.